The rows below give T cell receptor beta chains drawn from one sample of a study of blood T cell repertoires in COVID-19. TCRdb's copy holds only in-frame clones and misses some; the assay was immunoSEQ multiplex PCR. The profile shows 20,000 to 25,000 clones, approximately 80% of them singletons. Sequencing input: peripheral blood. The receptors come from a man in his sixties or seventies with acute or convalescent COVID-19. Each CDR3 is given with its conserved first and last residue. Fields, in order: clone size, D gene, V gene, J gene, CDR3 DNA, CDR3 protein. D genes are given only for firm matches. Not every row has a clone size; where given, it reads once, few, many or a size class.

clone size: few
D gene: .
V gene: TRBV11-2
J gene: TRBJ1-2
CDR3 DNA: TGTGCCAGCAGCTTACAGCCCAGCGGCTATGGCTACACCTTC
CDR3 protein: CASSLQPSGYGYTF

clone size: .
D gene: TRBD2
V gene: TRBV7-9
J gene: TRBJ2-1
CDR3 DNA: TGTGCCAGCAGCTTACCCTACCGACTAGCGGGGGCCCTCAATGAGCAGTTCTTC
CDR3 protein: CASSLPYRLAGALNEQFF

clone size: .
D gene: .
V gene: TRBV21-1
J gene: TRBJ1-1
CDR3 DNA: TGTGCCAGCAGTCTCATATACACAATTCGCACTGAAGCTTTCTTT
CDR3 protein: CASSLIYTIRTEAFF

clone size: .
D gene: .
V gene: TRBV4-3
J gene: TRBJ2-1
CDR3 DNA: TGCGCCAGCAGCCAAGATCTTGTGGGGGGACCCTACAATGAGCAGTTCTTC
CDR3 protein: CASSQDLVGGPYNEQFF

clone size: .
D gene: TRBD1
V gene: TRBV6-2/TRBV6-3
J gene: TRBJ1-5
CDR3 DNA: TGTGCCAGCAGTCAGGGGGGAAGGAGTCAGCCCCAGCATTTT
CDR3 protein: CASSQGGRSQPQHF

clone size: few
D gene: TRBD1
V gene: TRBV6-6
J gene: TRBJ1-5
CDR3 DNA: TGTGCCAGCAGCCCGACAGGGTCTAGGAGTCAGCCCCAGCATTTT
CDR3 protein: CASSPTGSRSQPQHF

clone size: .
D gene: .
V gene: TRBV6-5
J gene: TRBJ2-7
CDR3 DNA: TGTGCCAGCAGGGGGGGACAGTCGGCCGAGCAGTACTTC
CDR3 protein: CASRGGQSAEQYF

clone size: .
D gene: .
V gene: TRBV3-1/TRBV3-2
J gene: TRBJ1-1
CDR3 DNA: TGTGCCAGCAGCCAAGATGAGACAGAAGCTTTCTTT
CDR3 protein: CASSQDETEAFF

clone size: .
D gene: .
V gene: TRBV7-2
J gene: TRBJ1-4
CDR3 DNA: TGTGCCAGCAGCCTGGGGGGGGAAACTAATGAAAAACTGTTTTTT
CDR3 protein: CASSLGGETNEKLFF

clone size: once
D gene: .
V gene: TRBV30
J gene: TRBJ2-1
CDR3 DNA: TGTGCCTGGAGTGTAGGGGCCGAGGACAATGAGCAGTTCTTC
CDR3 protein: CAWSVGAEDNEQFF

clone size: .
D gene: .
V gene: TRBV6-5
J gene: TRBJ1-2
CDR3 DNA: TGTGCCAGCGTCCCAGGGGCGGTTGGAGGCTACACCTTC
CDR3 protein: CASVPGAVGGYTF

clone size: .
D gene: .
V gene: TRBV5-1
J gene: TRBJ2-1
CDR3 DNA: TGCGCCAGCAGCCCGGCTGCAGGCGGGAACCACAATGAGCAGTTCTTC
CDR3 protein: CASSPAAGGNHNEQFF

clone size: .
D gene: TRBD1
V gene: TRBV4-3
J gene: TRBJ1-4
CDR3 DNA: TGCGCCAGCAGCCAGGCGGACAGGGGGCGTAGGGAAAAACTGTTTTTT
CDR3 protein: CASSQADRGRREKLFF

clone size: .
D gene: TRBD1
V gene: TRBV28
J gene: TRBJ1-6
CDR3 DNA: TGTGCCAGCAGTACCCGGGACAGCTATAATTCACCCCTCCACTTT
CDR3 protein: CASSTRDSYNSPLHF

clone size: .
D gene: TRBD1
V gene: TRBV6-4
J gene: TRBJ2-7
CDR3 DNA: TGTGCCAGCAGTGAAACGGGGACAGGGTGGGATTTTATTGCCGGCGAGCAGTACTTC
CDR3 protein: CASSETGTGWDFIAGEQYF

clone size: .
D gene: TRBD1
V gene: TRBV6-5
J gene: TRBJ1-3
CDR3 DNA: TGTGCCAGCAGTTACCAGGGGGCCCCTGGAAACACCATATATTTT
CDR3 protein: CASSYQGAPGNTIYF

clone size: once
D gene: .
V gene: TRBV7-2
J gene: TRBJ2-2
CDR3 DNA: TGTGCCAGCAGCAACTCCCCCTCCGGGGGGCTTGCCGGGGAGCTGTTTTTT
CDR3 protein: CASSNSPSGGLAGELFF

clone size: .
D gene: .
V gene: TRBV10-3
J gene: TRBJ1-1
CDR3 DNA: TGTGCCATCAGTGAGAGAAACGCCGGGACAATGAACACTGAAGCTTTCTTT
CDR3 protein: CAISERNAGTMNTEAFF

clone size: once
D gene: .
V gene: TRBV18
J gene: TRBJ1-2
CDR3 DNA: TGTGCCAGCTCACCAGGGGCAGCCAACTATGGCTACACCTTC
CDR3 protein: CASSPGAANYGYTF